The sequence of this TCR beta chain was determined in a study of regulatory T cells in long-lasting Graves disease. Construction of the TCR beta libraries employed iRepertoire HTBI primers in conjunction with Arm-PCR of CDR3 regions. TCRdb itself ran the multiplex PCR reads through MiXCR, one entry per CDR3 protein. Of 500,000 to 800,000 distinct CDR3 sequences listed, 25% to 35% are singletons. Time point meaning: persistent/refractory GD, antithyroid drugs over 5 years with positive TRAb. TCR sequences were obtained from RNA taken from PBMCs. The table lists this clonotype with a few counts. The CDR3 extends over 15 amino acids. Germline V lookup: CDR1 SGHRS, CDR2 YFSETQ. Deletions cut 0 bases from V and 6 bases from J, with 13 bases between.

Specimen: peripheral blood mononuclear cells (PBMCs), collected when the disease was refractory, from a patient treated with antithyroid drugs. This clonotype was sampled from a female donor with Graves disease. The rearrangement links TRBV5-1 to TRBJ1-5; possible D gene TRBD1, 5 bases. CDR3 loop: CASSLAGDAGQPQHF. As DNA, the CDR3 is TGCGCCAGCAGCTTGGCGGGGGACGCGGGTCAGCCCCAGCATTTT.